A selection of T cell receptor beta chains follows, all from one sample in a study of CD8+CD57+ T cells in acquired aplastic anemia. Each CDR3 protein is one row after TCRdb ran MiXCR on the reads. The top ten hold 10% to 15% of the sample, which has 150,000 to 180,000 distinct CDR3 sequences, about 48% seen once. Sequencing was done on a sample of sorted CD4+, CD8+, or CD8+CD57+ T cells (not recorded which) from PBMCs. These receptors were taken from a human donor with aplastic anemia. Both conserved end residues are part of each CDR3. The D gene is left open where the match is weak. The size field is filled for only some rows; it gives once, few, many or a size class.

many | TRBD1 | TRBJ1-1 | TRBV3-1 | TGTGCCAGCAGCCAAGTAATGGTATGGACAGGGAACACTGAAGCTTTCTTT | CASSQVMVWTGNTEAFF
many | NA | TRBJ1-4 | TRBV25-1 | TGTGCCAGCAGTGAATCCGGATATGAAAAACTGTTTTTT | CASSESGYEKLFF
many | NA | TRBJ2-1 | TRBV7-9 | TGTGCCAGCAGACCTGTCAAAGAGGTCTACAATGAGCAGTTCTTC | CASRPVKEVYNEQFF
once | NA | TRBJ2-7 | TRBV2 | TGTGCCAGCAGTTCCGGGATATCCCTTTACGAGCAGTACTTC | CASSSGISLYEQYF
once | NA | TRBJ1-5 | TRBV29-1 | TGCAGCGTTAAGAATAGCAATCAGCCCCAGCATTTT | CSVKNSNQPQHF
NA | TRBD1 | TRBJ1-1 | TRBV2 | TGTGCCAGCAGTCACAGGGGGTATAACACTGAAGCTTTCTTT | CASSHRGYNTEAFF
many | NA | TRBJ1-1 | TRBV7-9 | TGTGCCAGCAGCTCCCGGTTTGGGGGGGGCACTGAAGCTTTCTTT | CASSSRFGGGTEAFF
many | NA | TRBJ2-1 | TRBV7-2 | TGTGCCAGCAGCTTAGAACAGAACAATGAGCAGTTCTTC | CASSLEQNNEQFF
many | NA | TRBJ1-1 | TRBV4-1 | TGCGCCAGCAGCCAAGATCGGGGGGTGACCACTGAAGCTTTCTTT | CASSQDRGVTTEAFF
NA | NA | TRBJ1-1 | TRBV14 | TGTGCCAGCAGCCCAGTGCCCTCGAACACTGAAGCTTTCTTT | CASSPVPSNTEAFF
NA | TRBD1 | TRBJ1-2 | TRBV10-3 | TGTGCCATCATGGGACAGACCTCTAACTATGGCTACACCTTC | CAIMGQTSNYGYTF
many | TRBD1 | TRBJ2-5 | TRBV11-1 | TGTGCCAGCAGCCCCCTGGGTAAGGGGGCTCTGGGAGAGACCCAGTACTTC | CASSPLGKGALGETQYF
NA | NA | TRBJ2-7 | TRBV7-3 | TGTGCCAGCAGCCGGGACGAATCCTACGAGCAGTACTTC | CASSRDESYEQYF
NA | NA | TRBJ2-7 | TRBV19 | TGTGCCAGTAGTATGCCCCTTGACCTCAACGAGCAGTACTTC | CASSMPLDLNEQYF
few | TRBD1 | TRBJ2-7 | TRBV2 | TGTGCCAGCAGTGAGTACAGGGGGCGCGTCTACGAGCAGTACTTC | CASSEYRGRVYEQYF
once | NA | TRBJ2-2 | TRBV2 | TGTGCCAGCAGTGAAATGTCCGGGGAGCTGTTTTTT | CASSEMSGELFF
NA | NA | TRBJ1-1 | TRBV7-9 | TGTGCCAGCAGAGGGACCAACAATGAAGCTTTCTTT | CASRGTNNEAFF
NA | NA | TRBJ2-7 | TRBV4-1 | TGCGCCAGCAGCCGCATCGGAAGAGATATTTCCCCCTACGAGCAGTACTTC | CASSRIGRDISPYEQYF
NA | NA | TRBJ2-5 | TRBV7-3 | TGTGCCAGCAGCCAGGGACTTTTGGAGACCCAGTACTTC | CASSQGLLETQYF
NA | NA | TRBJ2-7 | TRBV9 | TGTGCCAGCAGCCTCTCTAGCGCCGAGCAGTACTTC | CASSLSSAEQYF
NA | NA | TRBJ2-5 | TRBV10-1 | TGCGCCAGCAGAGGATTGGTGGGAGAGACCCAGTACTTC | CASRGLVGETQYF
NA | TRBD1 | TRBJ2-5 | TRBV10-1 | TGCGCCAGCAGTGAGACCCGACAGGGGAGAGAGACCCAGTACTTC | CASSETRQGRETQYF
NA | TRBD1 | TRBJ2-4 | TRBV4-1 | TGCGCCAGCAGCCAAGCTAGGGGGACAGGGGTCATTCAGTACTTC | CASSQARGTGVIQYF
NA | NA | TRBJ1-6 | TRBV7-7 | TGTGCCAGCAGCATGACCCTAACGGCACCCCTCCACTTT | CASSMTLTAPLHF
NA | NA | TRBJ2-3 | TRBV2 | TGTGCCAGCAGTTGGACGAGCGGGACAGATACGCAGTATTTT | CASSWTSGTDTQYF
NA | TRBD2 | TRBJ2-3 | TRBV7-1 | TGTGCCAGCAGCACCCGAAGGACTAGCGGGGATAGATATACGCAGTATTTT | CASSTRRTSGDRYTQYF
NA | NA | TRBJ2-7 | TRBV7-9 | TGTGCCAGCAGCTTCTCCGCGGCGCAGTACTTC | CASSFSAAQYF
once | NA | TRBJ2-7 | TRBV9 | TGTGCCAGCAGCGTTGGACAGCCGTCCTACGGGCAGTACTTC | CASSVGQPSYGQYF
many | NA | TRBJ1-1 | TRBV29-1 | TGCAGCGTTGAAGGCGGGGGCCCTGAAGCTTTCTTT | CSVEGGGPEAFF
NA | TRBD1 | TRBJ1-1 | TRBV19 | TGTGCCAGTGGGACAGGGCATACCACTGAAGCTTTCTTT | CASGTGHTTEAFF
NA | NA | TRBJ1-5 | TRBV3-1 | TGTGCCAGCAGCCAAGATAGGAGAAACAATCAGCCCCAGCATTTT | CASSQDRRNNQPQHF
many | NA | TRBJ1-1 | TRBV19 | TGTGCCTCTGGGATGTTCACTGAAGCTTTCTTT | CASGMFTEAFF
few | NA | TRBJ2-7 | TRBV7-4 | TGTGCCAGCAGCTTCACCCTGAGCTACGAGCAGTACTTC | CASSFTLSYEQYF
NA | NA | TRBJ2-7 | TRBV13 | TGTGCCAGCAGCTTAGGCGGGGGACGCTACGAGCAGTACTTC | CASSLGGGRYEQYF
NA | TRBD1 | TRBJ2-7 | TRBV10-3 | TGTGCCATCAGCGAGGGACAGGGGGGCGAGCAGTACTTC | CAISEGQGGEQYF
NA | TRBD1 | TRBJ1-2 | TRBV2 | TGTGCCAGCAGCCAGTTGGGACAGGGTAACTATGGCTACACCTTC | CASSQLGQGNYGYTF
few | NA | TRBJ2-1 | TRBV6-2/TRBV6-3 | TGTGCCAGCAGTTACGAGGCAGCGAGCTCCTACAATGAGCAGTTCTTC | CASSYEAASSYNEQFF
NA | TRBD1 | TRBJ1-6 | TRBV2 | TGTGCCAGCAGCGACAGGGGGCGGCCGGGTTCACCCCTCCACTTT | CASSDRGRPGSPLHF
NA | TRBD2 | TRBJ2-2 | TRBV2 | TGTGCCAGCGGCGGGGGGTTCGGGGAGCTGTTTTTT | CASGGGFGELFF
NA | TRBD1 | TRBJ2-7 | TRBV7-2 | TGTGCCAGCAGCTCCTGGACAGGGGGTGGTGAGCAGTACTTC | CASSSWTGGGEQYF
NA | NA | TRBJ2-1 | TRBV7-7 | TGTGCTAGCAGTTTACAGGGTGGAGGCTACCATGAGCAGTTCTTC | CASSLQGGGYHEQFF
NA | NA | TRBJ1-5 | TRBV19 | TGTGCCAGTAGCAAACTCCCTTATCAGCCCCAGCATTTT | CASSKLPYQPQHF
many | TRBD1 | TRBJ2-7 | TRBV10-3 | TGTGCCATCAGAAGGACAGGGAGATCCTACGAGCAGTACTTC | CAIRRTGRSYEQYF
NA | NA | TRBJ1-6 | TRBV3-1 | TGTGCCAGCAGCCGAGACAGTCATAATTCACCCCTCCACTTT | CASSRDSHNSPLHF
NA | NA | TRBJ2-3 | TRBV28 | TGTGCCAGCAGTTTGCGGGGTCGCACAGATACGCAGTATTTT | CASSLRGRTDTQYF
NA | TRBD2 | TRBJ2-3 | TRBV2 | TGTGCCAGCAGTGAAGCGGGTGGCGGGAGGAGGTCAGATACGCGGTATTTT | CASSEAGGGRRSDTRYF
NA | TRBD1 | TRBJ1-5 | TRBV2 | TGTGCCAGCAGTGGGACAGGGGCCCATCAGCCCCAGCATTTT | CASSGTGAHQPQHF
few | TRBD1 | TRBJ2-7 | TRBV15 | TGTGCCACCAGCCAACCGGGACAGGGCTACGAGCAGTACTTC | CATSQPGQGYEQYF
many | NA | TRBJ2-1 | TRBV11-2 | TGTGCCAGCAGCTTAGAGGTCGACAGTCTCAGCTCCTACAATGAGCAGTTCTTC | CASSLEVDSLSSYNEQFF
NA | NA | TRBJ1-6 | TRBV11-2 | TGTGCCAGCAGCCCGGGGGCCCAGATACCTAATTCACCCCTCCACTTT | CASSPGAQIPNSPLHF
NA | NA | TRBJ2-1 | TRBV19 | TGTGCCAGTAGTCCTAGTACGGGGTTTTATGAGCAGTTCTTC | CASSPSTGFYEQFF
many | TRBD2 | TRBJ2-1 | TRBV12-3/TRBV12-4 | TGTGCCAGCAGCCCTTACCGGGGGACTATCAACAATGAGCAGTTCTTC | CASSPYRGTINNEQFF
NA | NA | TRBJ2-3 | TRBV15 | TGTGCCACCAGCAGACAGGGTGGCACAGATACGCAGTATTTT | CATSRQGGTDTQYF
NA | TRBD1 | TRBJ2-7 | TRBV3-1 | TGTGCCAGCAGCCAGGGGGACAGGCCGCACGAGCAGTACTTC | CASSQGDRPHEQYF
NA | TRBD1 | TRBJ1-5 | TRBV24-1 | TGTGCCACCAGTGATCACAGGGGGGGTCCCAATCAGCCCCAGCATTTT | CATSDHRGGPNQPQHF
NA | NA | TRBJ2-1 | TRBV20-1 | TGCAGTGCTAGAGGGCTATCGGAGTACAATGAGCAGTTCTTC | CSARGLSEYNEQFF
NA | NA | TRBJ1-2 | TRBV4-1 | TGCGCCAGCAGCCAGTCCGTGGCCTATGGCTACACCTTC | CASSQSVAYGYTF